This is a list of T cell receptor beta chains from one sample in a study of cytomegalovirus exposure and HLA in healthy donors. Produced via immunoSEQ multiplex PCR; TCRdb's table is partial and in-frame only. The sample carries approximately 160,000 clones, roughly three quarters recorded once. Sequenced material: PBMCs. The receptors originated from a male donor in good health and CMV-seropositive. CDR3s include the opening cysteine and the closing phenylalanine or tryptophan. Fields, in order: D gene, clone size, V gene, J gene, CDR3 protein, CDR3 DNA. A D gene is named only where the DNA matches it firmly. A clone size is listed for some rows: how often the clone was seen (once, few, many), or a class if it is expanded.

>NA|NA|TRBV7-9|TRBJ2-7
CASSFSPWEQYF
TGTGCCAGCAGCTTTAGTCCCTGGGAGCAGTACTTC
>NA|NA|TRBV27|TRBJ2-1
CASSPWDSDADEQFF
TGTGCCAGCAGTCCTTGGGACTCGGATGCGGATGAGCAGTTCTTC
>NA|NA|TRBV21-1|TRBJ2-7
CASSKGGFYF
TGTGCCAGCAGCAAAGGCGGATTTTACTTC
>NA|NA|TRBV4-1|TRBJ1-2
CASSQDLRSYGYTF
TGCGCCAGCAGCCAAGATCTTCGTTCCTATGGCTACACCTTC
>TRBD1|few|TRBV4-1|TRBJ1-2
CASSQVEGGDGGYTF
TGCGCCAGCAGCCAAGTTGAAGGGGGCGACGGTGGCTACACCTTC
>NA|few|TRBV6-1|TRBJ2-6
CASSFPGSGANVLTF
TGTGCCAGCAGTTTTCCAGGATCTGGGGCCAACGTCCTGACTTTC
>NA|NA|TRBV4-2|TRBJ2-7
CASSEGGVGGAYEQYF
TGTGCCAGCAGCGAAGGCGGAGTAGGAGGTGCCTACGAGCAGTACTTC
>NA|few|TRBV2|TRBJ1-1
CASGGEIGNTEAFF
TGTGCCAGCGGGGGGGAGATAGGGAACACTGAAGCTTTCTTT
>TRBD1|NA|TRBV30|TRBJ2-3
CAWSVMDRTTDTQYF
TGTGCCTGGAGTGTAATGGACAGGACCACAGATACGCAGTATTTT
>NA|NA|TRBV30|TRBJ1-2
CAWSSGNYGYTF
TGTGCCTGGAGTAGCGGGAACTATGGCTACACCTTC
>TRBD1|NA|TRBV5-4|TRBJ2-5
CASSEDRGHPQETQYF
TGTGCCAGCAGCGAGGACAGGGGGCACCCCCAAGAGACCCAGTACTTC
>TRBD1|few|TRBV6-5|TRBJ2-7
CASSLSGTGVYEQYF
TGTGCCAGCAGCTTGTCCGGGACAGGGGTCTACGAGCAGTACTTC
>NA|few|TRBV5-1|TRBJ2-1
CASSPLQDEAREQFF
TGCGCCAGCAGCCCTCTACAAGACGAGGCGCGTGAGCAGTTCTTC
>NA|NA|TRBV6-4|TRBJ2-5
CASSDSFGETQYF
TGTGCCAGCAGTGACTCGTTCGGGGAGACCCAGTACTTC
>NA|once|TRBV27|TRBJ1-1
CASSLSGRGNTEAFF
TGTGCCAGCAGTTTATCCGGGCGGGGGAACACTGAAGCTTTCTTT
>NA|NA|TRBV7-9|TRBJ1-1
CASSYRVTANTEAFF
TGTGCCAGCAGTTACCGGGTGACCGCTAACACTGAAGCTTTCTTT
>TRBD1|NA|TRBV9|TRBJ1-1
CASRAPTGDTEAFF
TGTGCCAGCAGAGCCCCTACAGGGGACACTGAAGCTTTCTTT
>TRBD1|NA|TRBV30|TRBJ1-4
CAWSVQGGEKLFF
TGTGCCTGGAGTGTACAAGGGGGCGAAAAACTGTTTTTT
>NA|NA|TRBV6-5|TRBJ2-1
CASREGNEQFF
TGTGCCAGCAGGGAGGGGAATGAGCAGTTCTTC
>TRBD2|NA|TRBV30|TRBJ2-7
CASGGASMVEQYF
TGTGCCAGCGGGGGCGCAAGTATGGTCGAGCAGTACTTC
>NA|NA|TRBV19|TRBJ1-1
CASSTNTEAFF
TGTGCCAGTAGTACAAACACTGAAGCTTTCTTT
>NA|NA|TRBV2|TRBJ2-2
CASSAFRAGELFF
TGTGCCAGCAGTGCCTTCCGGGCCGGGGAGCTGTTTTTT
>TRBD1|few|TRBV13|TRBJ1-1
CASSQGAEAFF
TGTGCCAGCAGCCAGGGGGCTGAAGCTTTCTTT
>TRBD2|NA|TRBV7-2|TRBJ2-7
CASSLAVGTSADEQYF
TGTGCCAGCAGCTTAGCTGTAGGGACTAGCGCGGACGAGCAGTACTTC
>NA|NA|TRBV6-1|TRBJ2-7
CASSPEGYEQYF
TGTGCCAGCAGTCCAGAGGGATACGAGCAGTACTTC
>TRBD1|once|TRBV6-5|TRBJ1-1
CASSYSRQGGTEAFF
TGTGCCAGCAGTTACTCGAGACAGGGAGGAACTGAAGCTTTCTTT
>NA|few|TRBV7-9|TRBJ1-1
CASSTALAEAFF
TGTGCCAGCAGCACAGCCTTAGCTGAAGCTTTCTTT
>TRBD1|NA|TRBV29-1|TRBJ1-1
CSVDAQGAGTEAFF
TGCAGCGTTGATGCCCAGGGGGCAGGCACTGAAGCTTTCTTT
>NA|NA|TRBV7-9|TRBJ1-2
CASSHGTTGYGYTF
TGTGCCAGCAGCCACGGGACAACCGGGTATGGCTACACCTTC
>TRBD1|NA|TRBV2|TRBJ1-2
CASPGQFSYGYTF
TGTGCCAGCCCGGGACAGTTCTCATATGGCTACACCTTC
>TRBD1|NA|TRBV2|TRBJ1-5
CASSETGMEDSNQPQHF
TGTGCCAGCAGTGAGACAGGGATGGAGGATAGCAATCAGCCCCAGCATTTT
>TRBD1|NA|TRBV30|TRBJ1-1
CAWSGQGRSEAFF
TGTGCCTGGAGTGGACAGGGGAGGTCTGAAGCTTTCTTT
>NA|NA|TRBV2|TRBJ1-2
CARRRELWGYTF
TGTGCCAGACGGCGGGAGTTGTGGGGCTACACCTTC
>NA|NA|TRBV7-2|TRBJ2-7
CASSPRAGPYEQYF
TGTGCCAGCAGCCCCCGAGCGGGCCCCTACGAGCAGTACTTC
>NA|few|TRBV4-1|TRBJ1-5
CASSQAALVQPQHF
TGCGCCAGCAGCCAAGCCGCCTTAGTCCAGCCCCAGCATTTT
>NA|NA|TRBV10-2|TRBJ2-2
CASVGGGPTGELFF
TGCGCCAGCGTAGGGGGGGGGCCGACCGGGGAGCTGTTTTTT
>NA|NA|TRBV4-2|TRBJ1-1
CASSRMVGSEAFF
TGTGCCAGCAGCCGCATGGTGGGGAGTGAAGCTTTCTTT
>NA|NA|TRBV11-2|TRBJ2-5
CASSPSETQYF
TGTGCCAGCAGTCCCTCAGAGACCCAGTACTTC
>NA|NA|TRBV2|TRBJ1-1
CASSAQLTGPNEAFF
TGTGCCAGCAGTGCCCAATTGACAGGACCCAATGAAGCTTTCTTT
>NA|few|TRBV18|TRBJ1-4
CASSPFREGEKLFF
TGTGCCAGCTCACCGTTCAGGGAAGGGGAAAAACTGTTTTTT
>NA|few|TRBV6-5|TRBJ1-1
CASSLRDEAFF
TGTGCCAGCAGCTTACGGGATGAAGCTTTCTTT
>TRBD2|NA|TRBV7-8|TRBJ2-5
CASSSLSGALTQYF
TGTGCCAGCAGCTCCCTCAGCGGGGCGCTGACCCAGTACTTC
>TRBD2|NA|TRBV7-9|TRBJ2-1
CASSLKVAGGNEQFF
TGTGCCAGCAGCTTAAAAGTAGCGGGTGGGAATGAGCAGTTCTTC
>TRBD1|NA|TRBV18|TRBJ2-1
CASSRTGGYNEQFF
TGTGCCAGCTCACGGACAGGTGGCTACAATGAGCAGTTCTTC
>TRBD2|NA|TRBV29-1|TRBJ2-5
CSVVPGGAWETQYF
TGCAGCGTTGTACCGGGGGGGGCTTGGGAGACCCAGTACTTC
>NA|NA|TRBV7-2|TRBJ1-2
CASSLREHYGYTF
TGTGCCAGCAGCTTGAGGGAGCACTATGGCTACACCTTC
>NA|NA|TRBV4-1|TRBJ1-6
CASRATGSYSPLHF
TGCGCCAGCAGGGCCACAGGGTCGTATTCACCCCTCCACTTT
>TRBD1|NA|TRBV11-2|TRBJ2-5
CASSFGGGDRGETQYF
TGTGCCAGCAGCTTTGGAGGGGGCGACAGGGGGGAGACCCAGTACTTC
>TRBD1|NA|TRBV9|TRBJ2-7
CASSEGQGAYEQYF
TGTGCCAGCAGCGAGGGACAGGGGGCCTACGAGCAGTACTTC
>NA|NA|TRBV9|TRBJ1-5
CASSANSNQPQHF
TGTGCCAGCAGCGCAAATAGCAATCAGCCCCAGCATTTT
>TRBD2|once|TRBV11-3|TRBJ2-7
CASSLEAGAYEQYF
TGTGCCAGCAGCTTAGAAGCGGGGGCCTACGAGCAGTACTTC
>TRBD2|NA|TRBV15|TRBJ2-1
CATSREAGGVYNEQFF
TGTGCCACCAGCAGAGAGGCCGGGGGGGTTTACAATGAGCAGTTCTTC